The T cell receptor beta chain described here comes from a study of monozygotic twins with inflammatory bowel disease. From its re-call of the 5' RACE reads, TCRdb lists each CDR3 protein once, without DNA. Its clone listing holds about 330,000 distinct CDR3 sequences. Germline V gene data show CDR1 as SGDLS and CDR2 as YYNGEE. The CDR3 is 16 residues long. This receptor was obtained from a human donor with ulcerative colitis or Crohn's disease, or a healthy co-twin of an affected twin (not recorded which). Specimen: blood. The V call is TRBV9, the J call TRBJ2-5; checking the TCRdb D call of TRBD1 is not possible without DNA. CDR3: CASSQGGQGGRETQYF. Variable domain in full (rest from reference TRBV9 and TRBJ2-5): DSGVTQTPKHLITATGQRVTLRCSPRSGDLSVYWYQQSLDQGLQFLIQYYNGEERAKGNILERFSAQQFPDLHSELNLSSLELGDSALYFCASSQGGQGGRETQYFGPGTRLLVL.